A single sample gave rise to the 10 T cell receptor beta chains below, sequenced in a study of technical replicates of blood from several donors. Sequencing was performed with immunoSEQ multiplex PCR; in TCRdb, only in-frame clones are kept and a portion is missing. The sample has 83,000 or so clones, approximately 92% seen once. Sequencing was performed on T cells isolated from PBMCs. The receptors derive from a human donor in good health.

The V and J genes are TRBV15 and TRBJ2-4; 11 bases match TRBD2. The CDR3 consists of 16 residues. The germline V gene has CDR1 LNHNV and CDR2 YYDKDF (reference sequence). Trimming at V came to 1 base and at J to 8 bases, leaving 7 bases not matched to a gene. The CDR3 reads CATSRGASGGPDIQYF. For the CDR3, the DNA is TGTGCCACCAGCAGAGGGGCTAGCGGGGGGCCGGACATTCAGTACTTC.

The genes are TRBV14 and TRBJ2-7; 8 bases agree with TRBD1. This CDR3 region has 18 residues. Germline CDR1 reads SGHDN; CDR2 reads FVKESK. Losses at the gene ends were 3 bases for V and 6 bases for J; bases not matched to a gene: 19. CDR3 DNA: TGTGCCAGCAGCCACCCCGACAGGGGAATTCCTCCTCCCGGCGAGCAGTACTTC. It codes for CASSHPDRGIPPPGEQYF.

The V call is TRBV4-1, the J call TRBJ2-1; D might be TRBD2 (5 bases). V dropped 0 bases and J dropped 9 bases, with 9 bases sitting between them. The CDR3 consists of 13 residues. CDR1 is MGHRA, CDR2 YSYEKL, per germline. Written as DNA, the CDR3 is TGCGCCAGCAGCCAAGATCTAGAGGGTGAGCAGTTCTTC. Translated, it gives CASSQDLEGEQFF.

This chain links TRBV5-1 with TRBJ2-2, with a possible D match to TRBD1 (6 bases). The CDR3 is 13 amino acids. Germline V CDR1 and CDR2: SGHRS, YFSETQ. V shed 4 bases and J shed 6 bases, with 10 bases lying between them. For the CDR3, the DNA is TGCGCCAGCAGCGTTGGGGGCGCCGGGGAGCTGTTTTTT. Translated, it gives CASSVGGAGELFF.

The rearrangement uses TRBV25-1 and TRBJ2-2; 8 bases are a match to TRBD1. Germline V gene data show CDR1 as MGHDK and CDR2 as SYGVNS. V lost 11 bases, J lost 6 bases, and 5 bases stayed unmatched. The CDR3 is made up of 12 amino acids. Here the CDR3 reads CASDRVSGELFF. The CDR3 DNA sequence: TGTGCCTCGGACAGGGTATCCGGGGAGCTGTTTTTT. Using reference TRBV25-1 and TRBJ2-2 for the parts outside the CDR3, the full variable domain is EADIYQTPRYLVIGTGKKITLECSQTMGHDKMYWYQQDPGMELHLIHYSYGVNSTEKGDLSSESTVSRIRTEHFPLTLESARPSHTSQYLCASDRVSGELFFGEGSRLTVL.

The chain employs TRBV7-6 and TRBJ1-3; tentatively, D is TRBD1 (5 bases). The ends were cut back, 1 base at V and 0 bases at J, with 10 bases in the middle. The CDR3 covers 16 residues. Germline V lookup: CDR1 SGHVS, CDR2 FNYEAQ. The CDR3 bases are TGTGCCAGCAGCTTAGAGCAGGGAAGCTCTGGAAACACCATATATTTT. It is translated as CASSLEQGSSGNTIYF.

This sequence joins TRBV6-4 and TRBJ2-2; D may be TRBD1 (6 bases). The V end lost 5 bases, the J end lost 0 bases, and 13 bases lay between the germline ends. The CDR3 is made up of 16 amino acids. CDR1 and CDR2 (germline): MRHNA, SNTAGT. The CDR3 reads CASSRQASPNTGELFF. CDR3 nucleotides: TGTGCCAGCAGTCGACAGGCTAGTCCGAACACCGGGGAGCTGTTTTTT.

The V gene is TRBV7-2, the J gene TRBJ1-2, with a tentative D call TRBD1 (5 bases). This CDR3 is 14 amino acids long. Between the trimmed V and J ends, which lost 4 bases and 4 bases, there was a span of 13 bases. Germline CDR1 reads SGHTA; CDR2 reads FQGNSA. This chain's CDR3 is CASSSTREAYGYTF. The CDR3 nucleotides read TGTGCCAGCAGCTCGACCAGGGAGGCCTATGGCTACACCTTC.

CDR3 protein: CASRWTGGNEKLFF. CDR3 sequence (DNA): TGTGCCAGCAGATGGACAGGGGGTAATGAAAAACTGTTTTTT. This sequence joins TRBV13 and TRBJ1-4; 10 nucleotides match TRBD1. Per germline, CDR1 PRHDT and CDR2 FYEKMQ (reference sequence). This CDR3 contains 14 residues. V lost 6 bases and J lost 4; bases outside the gene matches: 2.

The CDR3 spells CASSLYGDREYEQYF. The CDR3 DNA reads TGTGCCAGCAGCTTATACGGGGACAGGGAGTACGAGCAGTACTTC. The chain combines TRBV7-3 with TRBJ2-7; 9 positions match TRBD1. Germline lookup yields CDR1 SGHTA and CDR2 FQGTGA. V shed 2 bases, J shed 4 bases, and the junction held 6 bases outside the gene matches. The CDR3 length is 15 residues.